This T cell receptor beta chain was recovered during a study of OX40 agonist ivuxolimab in advanced cancers. On the study more broadly: The patients received agonistic anti-OX40 (CD134) antibody ivuxolimab. Three patients got partial responses; one had hepatocellular carcinoma and two had cutaneous melanoma.

This CDR3 region has 16 residues. Per the germline V gene, CDR1 is SGHTA and CDR2 is FQGNSA. Trimming stripped 0 bases from V and 3 bases from J, with 15 bases between. Study results and caveats: Low normalized T-cell clonal expansion was also seen in some nonresponders.

As regards this clone: Its antigen remains unknown.

This table comes from immunoSEQ multiplex PCR, and its TCRdb copy is limited to in-frame clones, with some not included. The data contain roughly 58,000 clones, more than 85% of them singletons. The receptor's source is an adult with an advanced solid tumor such as melanoma, head and neck, liver or kidney cancer. The V and J genes are TRBV7-2 and TRBJ2-7; the D call may be TRBD1 or TRBD2 (6 bases each). The starting material was CD4+ or CD8+ T cells sorted from blood, obtained in a trial of the OX40 agonist ivuxolimab. The CDR3 is CASSLARGGWDYEQYF. The CDR3 coding sequence is TGTGCCAGCAGCTTAGCGCGAGGGGGGTGGGACTACGAGCAGTACTTC.